The following is a T cell receptor (beta chain) sequence with its context. Its antigen remains unidentified. These data originate in a study of cytomegalovirus exposure and HLA in healthy donors. Overall study results and limits: When analyzed later, a missense DCLRE1C variant was found to be linked to TCR beta V- and J-gene trimming.

CDR1 is SGHDT and CDR2 is YYEEEE in the germline V gene. After removal of 1 base from V and 2 bases from J, the junction contained 6 bases not matched to a gene. The CDR3 contains 17 residues. The PCR used 60 Vbeta and 13 Jbeta primers. The method was immunoSEQ multiplex PCR; TCRdb's version includes in-frame clones alone and lacks a portion of them. The sample shows 150,000 to 200,000 clones, roughly 87% of them seen only once. The V and J genes are TRBV5-6 and TRBJ2-3; 11 nucleotides line up with TRBD2. Sequenced material: PBMCs. The sequence derives from a woman aged 25-40 years in good health and CMV-seronegative. The chain's CDR3 is CASSLNGLAGFTDTQYF. The CDR3 DNA follows: TGTGCCAGCAGCTTGAATGGACTAGCGGGCTTCACAGATACGCAGTATTTT.